The 18 T cell receptor beta chains presented below share a single source sample, sequenced in a study of T cells in localized non-small cell lung cancer. TCRdb's copy holds only in-frame clones and misses some; the assay was immunoSEQ multiplex PCR. The table includes 65,000 to 95,000 clones, roughly 75% detected once. The sample was PBMCs, taken before any cancer treatment. The receptor source for this set is a man aged 40-75 years with stage II squamous cell lung carcinoma.

This rearrangement joins TRBV4-2 to TRBJ1-3; D not resolved. CDR3 length: 16 amino acids. Trimming took 4 bases from V and 0 from J, leaving 13 bases between them. Germline V lookup: CDR1 LGHNA, CDR2 YNFKEQ. CDR3 bases: TGTGCCAGCAGCCCTCGTCCCCCAAGCTCTGGAAACACCATATATTTT. Translation: CASSPRPPSSGNTIYF.

This clone was recorded once. The chain is built from TRBV30 and TRBJ1-3; D not certain. The V end was cut by 1 base, the J end by 4 bases, with 14 bases between. Per germline, CDR1 GTSNPN and CDR2 SVGIG (reference sequence). The CDR3 runs to 15 residues. The CDR3: CAWSGLWGSGNTIYF. The CDR3 DNA is TGTGCCTGGAGTGGCCTCTGGGGATCAGGAAACACCATATATTTT.

The chain uses TRBV6-1 and TRBJ2-7, with 8 bases fitting TRBD1. This CDR3 comprises 16 residues. The junction had 11 bases not matched to a gene; V was cut back by 1 base and J by 6 bases. From germline, CDR1 is MNHNS and CDR2 SASEGT. CDR3 amino acids: CASSEGLSGTGIEQYF. As DNA, the CDR3 is TGTGCCAGCAGTGAAGGGCTATCGGGGACAGGTATCGAGCAGTACTTC.

The V call is TRBV6-5, the J call TRBJ2-7; TRBD2 is a possible D gene (5 bases). Trimming took 6 bases from V and 2 from J, leaving 8 bases between them. Germline lookup yields CDR1 MNHEY and CDR2 SVGAGI. CDR3 length: 12 residues. This chain's CDR3 is CASSLATYEQYF. CDR3 sequence (DNA): TGTGCCAGCAGCCTAGCAACCTACGAGCAGTACTTC.

J is TRBJ2-7 and V is TRBV23-1; maybe TRBD1 (6 bases). TRBV23-1 is identified as an open reading frame with a role that is uncertain. This CDR3 region has 18 residues. The V end was cut by 3 bases, the J end by 4 bases, with 25 bases between. The CDR3: CASSHPARDTAENYEQYF. The CDR3 region has the DNA TGCGCCAGCAGTCACCCGGCCCGGGACACTGCAGAAAATTACGAGCAGTACTTC.

The V gene is TRBV30, the J gene TRBJ2-3; D not certain. CDR1 is GTSNPN and CDR2 is SVGIG in the germline V gene (reference sequence). V was pared by 7 bases and J by 3 bases, with 5 bases between. The CDR3 is made up of 10 amino acids. CDR3 sequence: CALITDTQYF. The CDR3 DNA follows: TGTGCCTTAATTACAGATACGCAGTATTTT.

This clone came up a few times. One end of the junction does not line up with germline, which may come from a read error. The V call is TRBV15, the J call TRBJ2-5, with 8 nucleotides matching TRBD1. The germline V gene has CDR1 LNHNV and CDR2 YYDKDF (reference sequence). CDR3 size: 15 residues. CDR3 residues: CATSRVTGVQATQYF. The CDR3 DNA sequence: TGTGCCACCAGCAGGGTGACAGGGGTACAAGCGACCCAGTACTTC.

The rearrangement joins TRBV7-2 to TRBJ1-2; D is uncertain. The V end lost 1 base, the J end lost 0 bases, and 12 bases lay between the germline ends. The CDR3 has 16 residues. CDR1 is SGHTA, CDR2 FQGNSA, per germline. CDR3 coding DNA: TGTGCCAGCAGCTTAGGGGGAGAGAGAGCTAACTATGGCTACACCTTC. The encoded protein is CASSLGGERANYGYTF.

The rearrangement joins TRBV7-2 to TRBJ2-2; TRBD2 agrees at 8 bases. This CDR3 has 16 amino acids. J gave up 2 bases and V 5 bases, and 7 bases lay outside the gene matches. Germline V gives CDR1 SGHTA, CDR2 FQGNSA. The CDR3 sequence is CASSRGGASNTGELFF. In DNA, the CDR3 is TGTGCCAGCAGCCGGGGGGGAGCTAGCAACACCGGGGAGCTGTTTTTT. Full variable domain (remainder filled in from reference TRBV7-2 and TRBJ2-2): GAGVSQSPSNKVTEKGKDVELRCDPISGHTALYWYRQSLGQGLEFLIYFQGNSAPDKSGLPSDRFSAERTGGSVSTLTIQRTQQEDSAVYLCASSRGGASNTGELFFGEGSRLTVL.

This clone has only a few counts. A read error may account for a junction end that differs from germline. This sequence joins TRBV19 and TRBJ2-7, with D hard to call. There are 13 residues in the CDR3. The germline gives CDR1 LNHDA, CDR2 SQIVND (reference sequence). CDR3 residues: CASSLDRSYEQYF. Here the CDR3 DNA reads TGTGCCAGTAGTTTAGACCGCTCCTACGAGCAGTACTTC.

The chain carries TRBV5-4 and TRBJ2-1, with TRBD2 matching 9 bases. This CDR3 is built from 15 residues. The V segment lost 6 bases and the J segment 7 bases; nucleotides outside the gene matches: 11. The germline V gene encodes CDR1 SGHNT and CDR2 YYREEE (reference sequence). This CDR3 reads CASTLPGTSLNEQFF. The CDR3 region has the DNA TGTGCCAGCACCCTGCCGGGGACTAGCTTAAATGAGCAGTTCTTC.

This clone appeared a few times. The rearrangement links TRBV6-1 to TRBJ1-6, with a tentative D call TRBD1 (6 bases). Trimming pared 7 bases from V and 7 bases from J, leaving 14 bases between. CDR3 length: 14 amino acids. Germline assignment: CDR1 MNHNS and CDR2 SASEGT. The CDR3 loop reads CASNWDTENSPLHF. In DNA, the CDR3 is TGTGCCAGCAATTGGGACACGGAGAATTCACCCCTCCACTTT.

The chain is built from TRBV27 and TRBJ2-5; D gene uncertain. V was cut by 6 bases and J by 7 bases, with 9 bases left in between. This CDR3 is 11 amino acids long. Germline V lookup: CDR1 MNHEY, CDR2 SMNVEV (reference sequence). CDR3 residues: CASSSGGTQYF. CDR3 in DNA: TGTGCCAGCAGCTCCGGTGGGACCCAGTACTTC.

This clone was counted a few times. The rearrangement uses TRBV28 and TRBJ1-2; 12 bases align to TRBD1. Germline V gene data show CDR1 as MDHEN and CDR2 as SYDVKM. V lost 4 bases and J lost 3; bases outside the gene matches: 6. This CDR3 is 16 amino acids long. This chain's CDR3 is CASSSPGQGADYGYTF. CDR3 sequence (DNA): TGTGCCAGCAGTTCCCCGGGACAGGGGGCCGACTATGGCTACACCTTC.

The table lists this clone with a few counts. The genes are TRBV11-3 and TRBJ2-1; 9 nucleotides agree with TRBD2. CDR1 is SGHNT and CDR2 is YENEEA in the germline V gene. The V gene end was trimmed by 1 base and the J gene end by 5 bases; junction bases not matched to a gene: 3. This CDR3 spans 15 amino acids. The CDR3 sequence: CASSLGAGGNNEQFF. CDR3 DNA: TGTGCCAGCAGCTTAGGAGCGGGGGGCAACAATGAGCAGTTCTTC.

This clone has only a few counts. V is TRBV25-1 and J is TRBJ1-1, with D unresolved. The V gene lost 7 bases and the J gene lost 0 bases, with 9 bases spanning the gap. Germline V gene sequence: CDR1 MGHDK, CDR2 SYGVNS. The CDR3 totals 13 residues. The CDR3 here is CASMKRMNTEAFF. The CDR3 coding sequence is TGTGCCAGCATGAAGCGCATGAACACTGAAGCTTTCTTT.

This sequence joins TRBV7-9 and TRBJ2-2; perhaps TRBD1 as D (5 bases). Germline values: CDR1 SEHNR, CDR2 FQNEAQ (reference sequence). This CDR3 has 16 residues. Deletions cut 5 bases from V and 5 bases from J, with 18 bases between. This CDR3 reads CASSPPGQGGTGELFF. The DNA of the CDR3 is TGTGCCAGCAGCCCCCCCGGGCAGGGCGGAACCGGGGAGCTGTTTTTT.

The chain links TRBV7-3 to TRBJ1-3; a possible D gene is TRBD1 (6 bases). V was trimmed by 5 bases and J by 4 bases, leaving 15 bases between them. Germline-derived CDR1 and CDR2 are SGHTA and FQGTGA. The CDR3 loop spans 15 amino acids. CDR3 sequence (DNA): TGTGCCAGCAGCCAAACAGGGACACCAGGAAACACCATATATTTT. Translated, it gives CASSQTGTPGNTIYF.